The table lists the clone carrying this T cell receptor beta chain with a few counts. The target antigen is unknown. Expressed TCRB transcripts were sequenced because the entire RNA isolate underwent reverse transcription. About 3.57 million reads per sample were averaged for naive, central memory and regulatory samples. The assay was immunoSEQ multiplex PCR, and TCRdb's table has in-frame clones only and misses some. Of 300,000 to 350,000 clones listed, roughly a fifth are singletons. The data belong to a study of beta chain features in type 1 diabetes. Broader study findings: The question of HLA type influencing TCRB rearrangement was one that remained unresolved here. In every one of the four CD4+ subsets, TCRB CDR3s were moderately but significantly shorter in Type 1 diabetes patients. Short templates might get an advantage during PCR, and this would be equal in patients and controls.

V shed 4 bases and J 1 base; nucleotides not matched to a gene: 8. CDR1 is ENHRY and CDR2 is SYGVKD in the germline V gene. The CDR3 has 16 residues. The chain employs TRBV10-3 and TRBJ2-5; 8 positions match TRBD1. Sequences were obtained from naive CD4+ T cells from blood. This clonotype was obtained from a woman aged 18 to 35 in good health. The CDR3 sequence is CAISVSGTGVQETQYF. CDR3 in DNA: TGTGCCATCAGTGTCTCCGGGACAGGAGTCCAAGAGACCCAGTACTTC.